The rows below give T cell receptor beta chains drawn from one sample of a study of read filtering for tumor transcriptome and immune sequencing. TCRdb re-derived calls from the reads in MiXCR, one entry per CDR3 protein. The sample contains about 35,000 distinct CDR3 sequences, roughly an eighth of which appear only once. Sequencing was done on a sample of a population of CD138-negative cells sorted from bone marrow. All receptors come from a donor aged 40 or older with multiple myeloma. The CDR3 runs from the conserved cysteine through the conserved F or W. D genes are given only for firm matches. For some rows the clone size is stated as once, few or many, or as a class when expanded; others skip it.

cdr3_nt	cdr3_aa	v_call	clone_size	j_call	d_call
TGCAGTGCTAGAGAGTTGGGGCAGGCCCTCTACGAGCAGTACTTC	CSARELGQALYEQYF	TRBV20-1	many	TRBJ2-7	-
TGTGCCAGCAGCTTAGAGGGCGAGGGACTATTCGAAAAACTGTTTTTT	CASSLEGEGLFEKLFF	TRBV7-9	many	TRBJ1-4	-
TGTGCCAGCAGCTTAAGGGACCGGGACAGGGGAATATACTCTGGAAACACCATATATTTT	CASSLRDRDRGIYSGNTIYF	TRBV7-6	-	TRBJ1-3	TRBD1
TGTGCCAGCAGCAAAGGCCAAGCGGGAGGGCCGAGTGGATACAATGAGCAGTTCTTC	CASSKGQAGGPSGYNEQFF	TRBV21-1	-	TRBJ2-1	-
TGTGCCAGCAGCTTAGGGGACAGGATTCTCGGCACTGAAGCTTTCTTT	CASSLGDRILGTEAFF	TRBV7-9	many	TRBJ1-1	TRBD1
TGTGCCAGCAGTCTCCACGCCGGGACAAGGGGCACCGGGGAGCTGTTTTTT	CASSLHAGTRGTGELFF	TRBV12-3/TRBV12-4	many	TRBJ2-2	-
TGTGCCAGCCTAACAGCCCCGTTGGTGACCAAAAACATTCAGTACTTC	CASLTAPLVTKNIQYF	TRBV2	many	TRBJ2-4	-
TGTGCCAGCAGTCAGGAGCGGGGGGCTGTGTCCCAGCCCCAGCATTTT	CASSQERGAVSQPQHF	TRBV6-6	few	TRBJ1-5	-
TGCAGTGCTAGAGTCCCTAGCGGGGGCACAGATACGCAGTATTTT	CSARVPSGGTDTQYF	TRBV20-1	many	TRBJ2-3	TRBD2
TGTGCCAGCAGAGGGTCGGGGAATTCACCCCTCCACTTT	CASRGSGNSPLHF	TRBV28	many	TRBJ1-6	-
TGTGCCAGCAGCTCCCATCAGACGGGGGGGCTAACCGGGGAGCTGTTTTTT	CASSSHQTGGLTGELFF	TRBV7-3	-	TRBJ2-2	TRBD2
TGTGCCAGCAGCCAAGGGGCCGTGAGACCCCAGCATTTT	CASSQGAVRPQHF	TRBV3-1	-	TRBJ1-5	-
TGTGCCACCAGCAGAACAAGGCAGGGGGCTGGAGATACGCAGTATTTT	CATSRTRQGAGDTQYF	TRBV15	-	TRBJ2-3	TRBD1
TGTGCCAGTAGTTCTCGTCAGGACCAGCATTTT	CASSSRQDQHF	TRBV19	many	TRBJ1-5	-
TGTGCCAGCATCTCCAGGACCTCCTACGAGCAGTACTTC	CASISRTSYEQYF	TRBV7-9	many	TRBJ2-7	-
TGCGCCAGCAGCTTGTCTACGACAGGGAACACTGAAGCTTTCTTT	CASSLSTTGNTEAFF	TRBV5-1	many	TRBJ1-1	-
TGTGCCAGCAGCCCGTCGCGGCGATCTGGGGCCAACGTCCTGACTTTC	CASSPSRRSGANVLTF	TRBV11-2	many	TRBJ2-6	-
TGTGCCAGTAGTCTCTCAGCGGGAGGGTCCTACAATGAGCAGTTCTTC	CASSLSAGGSYNEQFF	TRBV19	many	TRBJ2-1	TRBD2
TGCAGCGCCCCCGGCCGCTCCTACAATGAGCAGTTCTTC	CSAPGRSYNEQFF	TRBV29-1	many	TRBJ2-1	-
TGTGCCAGCAGCCAAGGAGGAGGTAGCACTGAAGCTTTCTTT	CASSQGGGSTEAFF	TRBV3-1	many	TRBJ1-1	-
TGTGCCAGCTCACCGGGACAGGCAGATACGCAGTATTTT	CASSPGQADTQYF	TRBV18	many	TRBJ2-3	TRBD1
TGTGCCAGTTTACAGGGGGCTGGGGCCAACGTCCTGACTTTC	CASLQGAGANVLTF	TRBV19	many	TRBJ2-6	TRBD1